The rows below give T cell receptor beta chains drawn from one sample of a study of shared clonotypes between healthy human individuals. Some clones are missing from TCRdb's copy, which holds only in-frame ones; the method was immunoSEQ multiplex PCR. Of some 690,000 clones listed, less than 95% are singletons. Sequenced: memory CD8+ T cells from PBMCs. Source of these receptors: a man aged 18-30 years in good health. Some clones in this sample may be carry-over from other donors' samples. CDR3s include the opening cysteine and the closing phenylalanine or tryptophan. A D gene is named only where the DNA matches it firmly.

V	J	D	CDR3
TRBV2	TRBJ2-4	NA	CASSGVTRRSVGNIQYF
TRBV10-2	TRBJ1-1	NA	CASAIPRSGHHTEAFF
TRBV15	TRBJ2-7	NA	CATSRGSGPSYEQYF
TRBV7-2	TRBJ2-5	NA	CASSLLSGGLETQYF
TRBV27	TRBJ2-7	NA	CASSLTGSALDEQYF
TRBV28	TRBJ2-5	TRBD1	CASSLGTGLQETQYF
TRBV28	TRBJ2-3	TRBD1	CASTKGTGHTDTQYF
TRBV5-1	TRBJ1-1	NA	CASSLRGRAVTEAFF
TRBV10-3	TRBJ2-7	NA	CAISESRVSEQYF
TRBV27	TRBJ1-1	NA	CASSWGPNTEAFF
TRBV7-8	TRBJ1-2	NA	CASSLVGDSDYGYTF
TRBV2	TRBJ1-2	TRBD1	CASSDPIPDRAYGYTF
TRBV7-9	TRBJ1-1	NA	CASSAQEAEAFF
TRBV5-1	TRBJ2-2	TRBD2	CASSLGALAGLNTGELFF
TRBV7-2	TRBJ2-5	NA	CASSLTVGFRETQYF
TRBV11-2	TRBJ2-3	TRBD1	CASSFGQGTDTQYF
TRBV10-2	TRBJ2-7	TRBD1	CASSQPRTGGYEQYF
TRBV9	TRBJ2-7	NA	CASSGGAQSEQYF